The 26 T cell receptor beta chains reported below all come from one sample, sequenced in a study of graft-versus-host responses after intestinal transplantation. The method was immunoSEQ multiplex PCR; TCRdb's version includes in-frame clones alone and lacks a portion of them. The table shows approximately 58,000 clones, with around nine tenths occurring only once. The sample in question was PBMCs, obtained about 120 days after intestinal transplantation. The origin of the receptors is a human patient who received an intestinal transplant, so some T cells may come from the graft donor.

This chain links TRBV19 with TRBJ1-1, with 9 bases aligning to TRBD1. CDR3 length: 14 residues. Trimming cost V 5 bases and J 5 bases; bases outside gene matches: 6. CDR1 and CDR2 from the germline V gene are LNHDA and SQIVND (reference sequence). In nucleotides, the CDR3 is TGTGCCAGTAGTCACGGGACAGGGCGTACTGAAGCTTTCTTT. Residues: CASSHGTGRTEAFF. Full variable domain (rest looked up from reference TRBV19 and TRBJ1-1): DGGITQSPKYLFRKEGQNVTLSCEQNLNHDAMYWYRQDPGQGLRLIYYSQIVNDFQKGDIAEGYSVSREKKESFPLTVTSAQKNPTAFYLCASSHGTGRTEAFFGQGTRLTVV.

This clone has a single count. This sequence joins TRBV13 and TRBJ2-3, with unresolved D. The V end was cut by 0 bases, the J end by 2 bases, with 12 bases between. Germline V gives CDR1 PRHDT, CDR2 FYEKMQ (reference sequence). The CDR3 length is 16 residues. CDR3: CASSLGGLGTTDTQYF. CDR3 in DNA: TGTGCCAGCAGCTTAGGAGGGCTAGGCACCACAGATACGCAGTATTTT.

The chain uses TRBV7-2 and TRBJ2-1, with TRBD2 identical over 9 bases. The V gene's germline CDR1 is SGHTA and CDR2 FQGNSA. Trimming cost V 1 base and J 7 bases; bases outside gene matches: 17. The CDR3 is 19 amino acids. DNA for the CDR3: TGTGCCAGCAGCTTAGTGGACAGATGGGGGGCGGGAGGGCCGAATGAGCAGTTCTTC. Translated, it gives CASSLVDRWGAGGPNEQFF.

The rearrangement joins TRBV4-1 to TRBJ1-4, with unresolved D. Germline loops: CDR1 MGHRA, CDR2 YSYEKL. This CDR3 spans 16 amino acids. Trimming removed 0 bases at V and 0 bases at J, with 8 bases between. The CDR3 DNA follows: TGCGCCAGCAGCCAAGAGCTCGGGACAACTAATGAAAAACTGTTTTTT. This translates into CASSQELGTTNEKLFF.

This clone was seen only once. This rearrangement joins TRBV6-6 to TRBJ2-7; 7 bases fit TRBD1. V lost 5 bases to trimming and J lost 2 bases; unmatched junction nucleotides: 6. This CDR3 is 14 amino acids long. The germline gives CDR1 MNHNY, CDR2 SVGAGI (reference sequence). CDR3 DNA: TGTGCCAGCAGTCATAGGGACAGACCCTACGAGCAGTACTTC. This encodes CASSHRDRPYEQYF.

The rearrangement uses TRBV9 and TRBJ2-7; D may correspond to TRBD1 or TRBD2 (5 bases each). V was shortened by 0 bases and J by 6 bases, with 13 bases between the two germline ends. The CDR3 covers 14 residues. The germline V gene encodes CDR1 SGDLS and CDR2 YYNGEE. The CDR3 DNA reads TGTGCCAGCAGCGTAGCAACTAGTGGGGGCGAGCAGTACTTC. Encoded protein: CASSVATSGGEQYF. Using reference TRBV9 and TRBJ2-7 for the parts outside the CDR3, the full variable domain is DSGVTQTPKHLITATGQRVTLRCSPRSGDLSVYWYQQSLDQGLQFLIQYYNGEERAKGNILERFSAQQFPDLHSELNLSSLELGDSALYFCASSVATSGGEQYFGPGTRLTVT.

This clone was detected once. The chain uses TRBV5-6 and TRBJ2-7, with D possibly being TRBD1 (5 bases). Germline CDR1 reads SGHDT; CDR2 reads YYEEEE. V shed 0 bases and J shed 6 bases, with 13 bases lying between them. The CDR3 has 14 residues. The CDR3 region is CASSLAQQASEQYF. The CDR3 DNA reads TGTGCCAGCAGCTTGGCCCAACAGGCTAGCGAGCAGTACTTC.

The chain carries TRBV6-5 and TRBJ2-7, with TRBD1 matching over 7 bases. The V segment lost 0 bases and the J segment 0 bases; nucleotides outside the gene matches: 2. CDR1 MNHEY and CDR2 SVGAGI come from the germline V gene. This CDR3 contains 15 residues. The CDR3 bases are TGTGCCAGCAGTTACTCGGCAGGGGGCTCCTACGAGCAGTACTTC. Amino acid sequence: CASSYSAGGSYEQYF.

The chain carries TRBV19 and TRBJ1-1; D may be TRBD1 (6 bases). This CDR3 contains 18 residues. V lost 6 bases and J 0 bases, leaving 23 bases between the germline ends. Per the germline V gene, CDR1 is LNHDA and CDR2 is SQIVND (reference sequence). For the CDR3, the DNA is TGTGCCAGTAGAACCTTAAGGACAGACGCTTACATGAACACTGAAGCTTTCTTT. Encoded protein: CASRTLRTDAYMNTEAFF. The entire variable domain, with the rest obtained from reference TRBV19 and TRBJ1-1, is as follows: DGGITQSPKYLFRKEGQNVTLSCEQNLNHDAMYWYRQDPGQGLRLIYYSQIVNDFQKGDIAEGYSVSREKKESFPLTVTSAQKNPTAFYLCASRTLRTDAYMNTEAFFGQGTRLTVV.

The V gene is TRBV7-7, the J gene TRBJ2-1; tentatively, D is TRBD1 or TRBD2 (5 bases each). The CDR3 consists of 13 residues. Germline loops: CDR1 SSHAT, CDR2 FNYEAQ (reference sequence). The CDR3 loop reads CASPGPLFNEQFF. DNA for the CDR3: TGTGCTAGCCCGGGACCACTTTTCAATGAGCAGTTCTTC.

The rearrangement joins TRBV5-4 to TRBJ2-7; no reliable D call. This CDR3 contains 14 residues. V lost 1 base and J 0 bases, leaving 8 bases between the germline ends. The germline CDR1 and CDR2 sequences are SGHNT and YYREEE (reference sequence). The CDR3 loop reads CASSLNLYSYEQYF. CDR3 coding DNA: TGTGCCAGCAGCTTGAACCTCTACTCCTACGAGCAGTACTTC.

The chain uses TRBV18 and TRBJ1-1; D remains unclear. This CDR3 region has 15 residues. The V gene's germline CDR1 is KGHSH and CDR2 LQKENI. Trimming pared 1 base from V and 4 bases from J, leaving 13 bases between. The CDR3 sequence: CASSPRRVEGTEAFF. CDR3 nucleotides: TGTGCCAGCTCACCACGGCGGGTCGAAGGCACTGAAGCTTTCTTT.

The chain uses TRBV29-1 and TRBJ2-5; 8 bases fit TRBD2. This CDR3 has 15 residues. Germline V gene lookup returns CDR1 SQVTM and CDR2 ANQGSEA. With V trimmed by 0 bases and J by 2 bases, 5 bases remained unmatched. CDR3 nucleotides: TGCAGCGTTGAAGATCGGGAGGGTAGGCAAGAGACCCAGTACTTC. Protein sequence: CSVEDREGRQETQYF. Together with reference TRBV29-1 and TRBJ2-5, the CDR3 gives the full variable domain: SAVISQKPSRDICQRGTSLTIQCQVDSQVTMMFWYRQQPGQSLTLIATANQGSEATYESGFVIDKFPISRPNLTFSTLTVSNMSPEDSSIYLCSVEDREGRQETQYFGPGTRLLVL.

This chain uses TRBV27 with TRBJ2-7; 11 bases map to TRBD1. The CDR3 contains 14 residues. J gave up 5 bases and V 2 bases, and 2 bases lay outside the gene matches. Germline V lookup: CDR1 MNHEY, CDR2 SMNVEV (reference sequence). CDR3 nucleotides: TGTGCCAGCAGTTTAAGGGACAGGGGGAACGAGCAGTACTTC. The encoded protein is CASSLRDRGNEQYF.

The chain uses TRBV7-9 and TRBJ2-7; D unresolved. Germline CDR1 SEHNR, CDR2 FQNEAQ (reference sequence). This CDR3 contains 13 residues. Trimming left V 5 bases short and J 2 bases short, with 10 bases between. The CDR3 nucleotides read TGTGCCAGCAGCCCTGACATAACCTACGAGCAGTACTTC. Translation: CASSPDITYEQYF.

V is TRBV6-5 and J is TRBJ2-7, with 10 nucleotides matching TRBD2. The CDR3 has 15 residues. The ends lost 5 bases at V and 0 bases at J; junction bases unmatched: 4. Germline V gene sequence: CDR1 MNHEY, CDR2 SVGAGI. The CDR3, as DNA: TGTGCCAGCAGTCCTCCTAGCGGGAGCTCCTACGAGCAGTACTTC. Translation gives CASSPPSGSSYEQYF.

The V gene is TRBV5-6, the J gene TRBJ2-5, with TRBD2 identical over 11 bases. The J segment lost 3 bases and the V segment lost 0 bases, leaving 7 bases of the junction unmatched. The germline V gene has CDR1 SGHDT and CDR2 YYEEEE. This CDR3 spans 17 amino acids. The chain's CDR3 is CASSLDLLAGGKETQYF. CDR3 in DNA: TGTGCCAGCAGCTTGGATTTGCTAGCGGGGGGCAAAGAGACCCAGTACTTC. Based on the CDR3 plus reference TRBV5-6 and TRBJ2-5, the full variable domain is DAGVTQSPTHLIKTRGQQVTLRCSPKSGHDTVSWYQQALGQGPQFIFQYYEEEERQRGNFPDRFSGHQFPNYSSELNVNALLLGDSALYLCASSLDLLAGGKETQYFGPGTRLLVL.

The chain uses TRBV7-6 and TRBJ2-5, with 9 bases matching TRBD1. The CDR3 runs to 15 residues. Germline assignment: CDR1 SGHVS and CDR2 FNYEAQ. The V segment lost 2 bases and the J segment 2 bases; nucleotides outside the gene matches: 3. CDR3 protein: CASSLIGQGQETQYF. Here the CDR3 DNA reads TGTGCCAGCAGCTTAATCGGACAGGGGCAAGAGACCCAGTACTTC.

The chain has TRBV5-1 and TRBJ2-7; 10 positions agree with TRBD2. J gave up 0 bases and V 2 bases, and 2 bases lay outside the gene matches. CDR1 SGHRS and CDR2 YFSETQ come from the germline V gene. This CDR3 spans 15 amino acids. The CDR3 loop is CASSFRTSGSYEQYF. CDR3 DNA sequence: TGCGCCAGCAGCTTCCGGACTAGCGGCTCCTACGAGCAGTACTTC.

The gene calls are TRBV5-4 and TRBJ2-7; TRBD1 matches at 7 bases. In germline, CDR1 is SGHNT, CDR2 YYREEE (reference sequence). V lost 4 bases and J lost 3; bases outside the gene matches: 4. This CDR3 spans 13 amino acids. CDR3 sequence reads: CASSPGQNYEQYF. In DNA form, the CDR3 reads TGTGCCAGCAGCCCGGGACAGAACTACGAGCAGTACTTC.

The chain uses TRBV5-5 and TRBJ1-6; D gene unclear. Germline lookup yields CDR1 SGHKS and CDR2 YYEKEE (reference sequence). The V gene lost 4 bases and the J gene lost 7 bases, with 6 bases spanning the gap. This CDR3 has 12 residues. The CDR3 here is CASSEGNSPLHF. The CDR3 bases are TGTGCCAGCAGCGAAGGAAATTCACCCCTCCACTTT.

The chain links TRBV28 to TRBJ1-4; D gene unclear. V gave up 7 bases and J gave up 8 bases, with 5 bases separating them. There are 10 residues in the CDR3. Germline lookup yields CDR1 MDHEN and CDR2 SYDVKM. CDR3 DNA: TGTGCCAGCAACGGAGAAAAACTGTTTTTT. It yields the protein CASNGEKLFF.

The chain employs TRBV19 and TRBJ2-3; 10 nucleotides align to TRBD1. CDR3 size: 18 residues. From germline, CDR1 is LNHDA and CDR2 SQIVND (reference sequence). Germline trimming cut 5 bases from V and 2 bases from J; bases unmatched to any gene: 13. The CDR3: CASSLPRPGTGATDTQYF. CDR3 coding DNA: TGTGCCAGTAGTCTTCCTCGGCCCGGGACAGGGGCCACAGATACGCAGTATTTT.

The chain combines TRBV28 with TRBJ2-5; D may be TRBD2 (7 bases). The CDR3 is 16 amino acids. Trimming left V 4 bases short and J 2 bases short, with 17 bases between. Germline lookup yields CDR1 MDHEN and CDR2 SYDVKM. CDR3 nucleotide sequence: TGTGCCAGCAGTTCCCCGCGGGGGCTCGGGCAAGAGACCCAGTACTTC. Residues: CASSSPRGLGQETQYF. Supplemented by reference TRBV28 and TRBJ2-5, the full variable domain reads DVKVTQSSRYLVKRTGEKVFLECVQDMDHENMFWYRQDPGLGLRLIYFSYDVKMKEKGDIPEGYSVSREKKERFSLILESASTNQTSMYLCASSSPRGLGQETQYFGPGTRLLVL.

V usage is TRBV28 and J usage is TRBJ2-2; D gene ambiguous. This CDR3 has 12 residues. Trimming pared 6 bases from V and 6 bases from J, leaving 8 bases between. Germline CDR1 MDHEN, CDR2 SYDVKM. The CDR3 sequence is CASSLGPGELFF. As DNA, the CDR3 is TGTGCCAGCAGCTTAGGCCCCGGGGAGCTGTTTTTT.

This clone was detected a few times. This sequence joins TRBV4-1 and TRBJ2-4; no clear D. CDR1 and CDR2 from the germline V gene are MGHRA and YSYEKL. Between the trimmed V and J ends, which lost 1 base and 0 bases, there was a span of 10 bases. This CDR3 region has 16 residues. The CDR3 loop is CASSQGTRLAKNIQYF. Here the CDR3 DNA reads TGCGCCAGCAGCCAAGGGACGAGGCTAGCCAAAAACATTCAGTACTTC.